The clone carrying this T cell receptor beta chain was detected many times. Its antigen is unknown. CDR3 size: 14 residues. With 2 bases removed from V and 10 bases from J, the gap between germline ends came to 12 bases. Germline assignment: CDR1 MNHEY and CDR2 SVGAGI. This specimen comes from a study of CD8 T cells in ankylosing spondylitis. Study-wide results and caveats: One TCR beta motif, made up of several highly homologous variants, appeared characteristic of ankylosing spondylitis blood. Certain motif variants had earlier been reported in reactive arthritis synovial fluid and blood.

Using its own MiXCR run on the 5' RACE reads, TCRdb lists one record per CDR3 protein. Seen here are 700,000 to 1,000,000 distinct CDR3 sequences, about 10% observed once, and the top ten hold 0.51%. The chain combines TRBV6-5 with TRBJ1-6; D is unresolved. The receptor was isolated from a male donor with ankylosing spondylitis. What was sequenced was blood, either unsorted or a sorted T cell fraction (not recorded which). The CDR3 sequence: CASSYKGGESPLHF. In DNA, the CDR3 is TGTGCCAGCAGTTACAAGGGCGGGGAGTCACCCCTCCACTTT.